A selection of T cell receptor beta chains follows, all from one sample in a study of human T cells and chemical hapten exposure. TCRdb analysed the RACE reads with MiXCR anew, one entry per CDR3 protein. The sample shows around 330,000 distinct CDR3 sequences, about 5.4% of them seen only once. The sequencing here drew on whole blood, taken in connection with sensitization to the hapten diphenylcyclopropenone (DPC). The receptors were sampled from a woman aged 18-29 years with alopecia areata. Some clones in this sample may be carry-over from other donors' samples. CDR3s include the opening cysteine and the closing phenylalanine or tryptophan. D genes are given only for firm matches. Rows give clone size only sometimes, using once, few, many, or a class for an expanded clone.

D gene: TRBD2
J gene: TRBJ2-5
clone size: .
V gene: TRBV16
CDR3 DNA: TGTGCCAGCAGCCAGGAGCGGGGGGACGAAGAGACCCAGTACTTC
CDR3 protein: CASSQERGDEETQYF

D gene: TRBD1
J gene: TRBJ1-1
clone size: few
V gene: TRBV5-1
CDR3 DNA: TGCGCCAGCAGCTTCCGATCCGGGACAGGGGGCGCGAACACTGAAGCTTTCTTT
CDR3 protein: CASSFRSGTGGANTEAFF

D gene: TRBD1
J gene: TRBJ2-3
clone size: few
V gene: TRBV7-9
CDR3 DNA: TGTGCCAGCAGCTTGTCGACAGGGCTGCTCACAGATACGCAGTATTTT
CDR3 protein: CASSLSTGLLTDTQYF

D gene: TRBD2
J gene: TRBJ2-1
clone size: many
V gene: TRBV6-7
CDR3 DNA: TGTGCCAGCAGCGCTACGACTGGCGGGGGGGAATCTTGTGGCGGTGAGCAGTTCTTC
CDR3 protein: CASSATTGGGESCGGEQFF

D gene: .
J gene: TRBJ2-4
clone size: many
V gene: TRBV29-1
CDR3 DNA: TGCAGCGTTGTACAGGGATTAGCCAAAAACATTCAGTACTTC
CDR3 protein: CSVVQGLAKNIQYF

D gene: .
J gene: TRBJ1-6
clone size: many
V gene: TRBV4-1
CDR3 DNA: TGCGCCAGCAGCCAACTCTTCACAGTGAATTCACCCCTCCACTTT
CDR3 protein: CASSQLFTVNSPLHF

D gene: .
J gene: TRBJ2-3
clone size: many
V gene: TRBV6-2/TRBV6-3
CDR3 DNA: TGTGCCAGCAGAAGGGGGGGAACCGACACAGATACGCAGTATTTT
CDR3 protein: CASRRGGTDTDTQYF

D gene: TRBD2
J gene: TRBJ2-3
clone size: many
V gene: TRBV2
CDR3 DNA: TGTGCCACTGCTAGCGGACCTAGCACAGATACGCAGTATTTT
CDR3 protein: CATASGPSTDTQYF

D gene: .
J gene: TRBJ2-5
clone size: few
V gene: TRBV12-3/TRBV12-4
CDR3 DNA: TGTGCCAGCAGTTTAAGGGGGGTGGGAAAGACCCAGTACTTC
CDR3 protein: CASSLRGVGKTQYF

D gene: TRBD1
J gene: TRBJ1-5
clone size: .
V gene: TRBV20-1
CDR3 DNA: TGCAGTGCTAGAGTCGGGACAGAGCTCTATAGCAATCAGCCCCAGCATTTT
CDR3 protein: CSARVGTELYSNQPQHF